This TCR beta chain was observed in a study of control samples from healthy donors and cancer patients. The repertoire was sequenced with immunoSEQ multiplex PCR; TCRdb's copy has only in-frame clones and lacks some. The sample shows roughly 160,000 clones, approximately 94% of them seen only once. Looked up from germline, CDR1 is LNHNV and CDR2 is YYDKDF (reference sequence). The germline V and J ends were trimmed by 6 bases and 2 bases, with 16 bases remaining between them. The CDR3 has 15 amino acids. This TCR was recovered from a man aged 55 to 70 with colorectal cancer. Material: PBMCs. The rearrangement uses TRBV15 and TRBJ2-5; no firm D call. The CDR3: CATSVSLTHQETQYF. CDR3 bases: TGTGCCACCAGTGTTAGCCTCACCCATCAAGAGACCCAGTACTTC.